The 32 T cell receptor beta chains below all came from one sample that was sequenced in a study of blood T cell repertoires in COVID-19. Using immunoSEQ multiplex PCR, the repertoire was profiled, and TCRdb retains in-frame clones only, with some absent. The table has roughly 500,000 clones, roughly 90% seen once. The sample comprised PBMCs or T cells enriched from blood (not recorded which). These receptors were collected from a woman in her thirties or forties who had recovered from COVID-19.

V and J are TRBV19 and TRBJ1-3; 10 bases match TRBD1. Trimming removed 5 bases from V and 2 bases from J; junction bases left unmatched: 9. Per germline, CDR1 LNHDA and CDR2 SQIVND (reference sequence). The CDR3 contains 17 residues. The CDR3 loop is CASSVTGQGLTGNTIYF. The CDR3 bases are TGTGCCAGTAGTGTAACGGGACAGGGGTTGACTGGAAACACCATATATTTT. The full variable domain, its missing parts supplied by reference TRBV19 and TRBJ1-3, is DGGITQSPKYLFRKEGQNVTLSCEQNLNHDAMYWYRQDPGQGLRLIYYSQIVNDFQKGDIAEGYSVSREKKESFPLTVTSAQKNPTAFYLCASSVTGQGLTGNTIYFGEGSWLTVV.

The chain couples TRBV5-1 to TRBJ1-1, with D tentatively TRBD1 (6 bases). CDR3 size: 15 residues. V was shortened by 0 bases and J by 6 bases, with 15 bases between the two germline ends. Germline values: CDR1 SGHRS, CDR2 YFSETQ. CDR3 sequence reads: CASSLDTGKGAEAFF. In DNA form, the CDR3 reads TGCGCCAGCAGCTTGGATACAGGGAAGGGGGCTGAAGCTTTCTTT.

Worth noting for this clone: One junction end disagrees with the germline gene, perhaps due to a read error. The chain is built from TRBV11-3 and TRBJ1-2; unclear D gene. The CDR3 is made up of 14 amino acids. CDR1 and CDR2 (germline): SGHNT, YENEEA. The CDR3 is CASSLISRHVHPAF. The CDR3 DNA is TGTGCCAGCAGCTTGATTTCGAGACACGTCCACCCTGCCTTC.

In its sample, this clone was seen a few times. The V gene is TRBV5-6, the J gene TRBJ2-7; 7 bases map to TRBD2. There are 15 residues in the CDR3. Looked up from germline, CDR1 is SGHDT and CDR2 is YYEEEE. V dropped 2 bases and J dropped 0; count of bases not matched to a gene: 5. CDR3 residues: CASSLTGGNSYEQYF. CDR3 nucleotides: TGTGCCAGCAGCTTAACGGGAGGAAACTCCTACGAGCAGTACTTC.

The CDR3 DNA sequence: TGTGCCAGCAGCCAGCCGGGTGGGGGCGTAGGCTCCTACAATGAGCAGTTCTTC. Translated, it gives CASSQPGGGVGSYNEQFF. The chain employs TRBV5-8 and TRBJ2-1, with a possible D match to TRBD1 (6 bases). Germline loops: CDR1 SGHTS, CDR2 YDEGEE. V was cut by 4 bases and J by 0 bases, with 20 bases left in between. This CDR3 has 18 amino acids.

V is TRBV4-3 and J is TRBJ2-7; 12 nucleotides agree with TRBD1. Per germline, CDR1 LGHNA and CDR2 YSLEER. V lost 4 bases and J lost 2; bases outside the gene matches: 12. This CDR3 is 18 amino acids long. CDR3 amino acids: CASSPGKTGQGAAYEQYF. In nucleotides, the CDR3 is TGCGCCAGCAGCCCCGGAAAGACGGGACAGGGGGCCGCCTACGAGCAGTACTTC.

This clone was detected only a few times. The chain has TRBV18 and TRBJ2-7, with D perhaps matching TRBD1 (7 bases). Trimming stripped 1 base from V and 5 bases from J, with 15 bases between. The CDR3 length is 15 residues. The germline V gene has CDR1 KGHSH and CDR2 LQKENI. The CDR3 spells CASSPLGQGGDEQYF. Here the CDR3 DNA reads TGTGCCAGCTCACCACTGGGTCAGGGGGGCGACGAGCAGTACTTC. The full variable domain, its missing parts supplied by reference TRBV18 and TRBJ2-7, is NAGVMQNPRHLVRRRGQEARLRCSPMKGHSHVYWYRQLPEEGLKFMVYLQKENIIDESGMPKERFSAEFPKEGPSILRIQQVVRGDSAAYFCASSPLGQGGDEQYFGPGTRLTVT.

V gene TRBV7-6 combines with J gene TRBJ1-2; D is undetermined. This CDR3 comprises 15 residues. Germline assignment: CDR1 SGHVS and CDR2 FNYEAQ. Trimming removed 5 bases at V and 2 bases at J, with 15 bases between. The CDR3 sequence: CASSLDRERNYGYTF. CDR3 nucleotides: TGTGCCAGCAGCCTCGATAGGGAGAGGAACTATGGCTACACCTTC.

The rearrangement links TRBV7-9 to TRBJ1-5, with TRBD1 matching over 8 bases. The CDR3 runs 15 residues. Trimming cost V 5 bases and J 6 bases; bases outside gene matches: 9. Germline values: CDR1 SEHNR, CDR2 FQNEAQ (reference sequence). This chain's CDR3 is CASSVTGVVGQPQHF. In DNA form, the CDR3 reads TGTGCCAGCAGCGTGACAGGGGTGGTCGGTCAGCCCCAGCATTTT. The full variable domain, in which reference TRBV7-9 and TRBJ1-5 provide the parts outside the CDR3, is DTGVSQNPRHKITKRGQNVTFRCDPISEHNRLYWYRQTLGQGPEFLTYFQNEAQLEKSRLLSDRFSAERPKGSFSTLEIQRTEQGDSAMYLCASSVTGVVGQPQHFGDGTRLSIL.

The count of this clone is one. The V call is TRBV19, the J call TRBJ1-6; 7 nucleotides match TRBD1. V lost 6 bases and J lost 9; bases outside the gene matches: 2. Germline CDR1 is LNHDA and CDR2 is SQIVND (reference sequence). The CDR3 spans 12 residues. The CDR3 loop is CASRTGSSPLHF. In DNA, the CDR3 is TGTGCCAGTAGGACAGGGAGTTCACCCCTCCACTTT.

V and J are TRBV21-1 and TRBJ2-3; the table assigns TRBD2, which was not confirmed against the DNA. TRBV21-1 is termed a pseudogene. The CDR3 extends over 14 amino acids. CDR3 sequence reads: CASTHELASDTQYF. The CDR3, as DNA: TGTGCCAGCACCCATGAGTTAGCATCAGATACGCAGTATTTT.

V and J are TRBV12-3 or TRBV12-4 and TRBJ2-7; weak D call: TRBD1 (5 bases). This CDR3 has 12 amino acids. The V gene lost 5 bases and the J gene lost 6 bases, with 11 bases spanning the gap. This CDR3 reads CASSQVRVEQYF. In nucleotides, the CDR3 is TGTGCCAGCAGTCAGGTCAGGGTCGAGCAGTACTTC.

The chain couples TRBV10-3 to TRBJ2-3; no firm D call. The germline CDR1 and CDR2 sequences are ENHRY and SYGVKD. The CDR3 is 15 amino acids. Trimming removed 0 bases from V and 2 bases from J, with 9 bases in between. The CDR3 region has the DNA TGTGCCATCAGTGAGTCGCGGCTCACCACAGATACGCAGTATTTT. Translated: CAISESRLTTDTQYF.

The V and J genes are TRBV29-1 and TRBJ1-2; 8 positions match TRBD1. Trimming cost V 6 bases and J 5 bases; bases outside gene matches: 11. Germline V lookup: CDR1 SQVTM, CDR2 ANQGSEA. CDR3 length equals 14 residues. The CDR3 here is CSVGTGFLRYGYTF. The CDR3 DNA follows: TGCAGCGTGGGGACAGGTTTCCTTAGATATGGCTACACCTTC.

This clone was detected only a few times. This rearrangement joins TRBV6-2 or TRBV6-3 to TRBJ1-1; D is possibly TRBD1 (5 bases). The ends were cut back, 2 bases at V and 4 bases at J, with 14 bases in the middle. The CDR3 totals 15 residues. The germline V gene has CDR1 MNHEY and CDR2 SVGEGT. Written as DNA, the CDR3 is TGTGCCAGCAGTTACATAACCCAGGGAGGCACTGAAGCTTTCTTT. Its translation: CASSYITQGGTEAFF.

This chain joins TRBV27 and TRBJ2-7, with D unresolved. Germline lookup yields CDR1 MNHEY and CDR2 SMNVEV (reference sequence). Trimming removed 5 bases from V and 6 bases from J, with 17 bases in between. The CDR3 has 14 amino acids. CDR3 sequence: CASSALFKPGEQYF. The CDR3 region has the DNA TGTGCCAGCAGTGCCCTATTCAAGCCCGGCGAGCAGTACTTC.

This chain uses TRBV30 with TRBJ2-7; 7 nucleotides align to TRBD1. Germline lookup yields CDR1 GTSNPN and CDR2 SVGIG (reference sequence). The CDR3 totals 18 residues. V lost 5 bases and J lost 0; bases outside the gene matches: 19. Here the CDR3 DNA reads TGTGCCTGGTTGATCGGGGAACAGGACAGGCGGAGCTCCTACGAGCAGTACTTC. This translates into CAWLIGEQDRRSSYEQYF.

The chain carries TRBV5-1 and TRBJ1-3; tentative D call: TRBD1 (6 bases). The V gene's germline CDR1 is SGHRS and CDR2 YFSETQ. This CDR3 has 14 residues. V shed 2 bases and J shed 4 bases, with 10 bases lying between them. CDR3 in amino acids: CASSFGGAGNTIYF. CDR3 DNA sequence: TGCGCCAGCAGCTTTGGGGGGGCAGGAAACACCATATATTTT.

The V and J genes are TRBV5-4 and TRBJ2-1, with 7 bases fitting TRBD1. The germline V gene has CDR1 SGHNT and CDR2 YYREEE (reference sequence). This CDR3 contains 13 residues. V trimming: 2 bases; J trimming: 10 bases; junction bases outside the gene matches: 6. For the CDR3, the DNA is TGTGCCAGCAGCTTAGAGGGGGCGGGCGAGCAGTTCTTC. It yields the protein CASSLEGAGEQFF.

CDR3 bases: TGTGCCAGCAGCTTGGACAGCCTTAATTCACCCCTCCACTTT. Residues: CASSLDSLNSPLHF. V gene TRBV5-6 combines with J gene TRBJ1-6, with no clear D. The V gene's germline CDR1 is SGHDT and CDR2 YYEEEE. CDR3 length: 14 amino acids. Trimming pared 0 bases from V and 6 bases from J, leaving 7 bases between.

The CDR3 loop is CASSITAPGRDTQYF. Written as DNA, the CDR3 is TGCGCCAGCAGCATTACAGCTCCTGGTAGGGATACGCAGTATTTT. The chain combines TRBV5-1 with TRBJ2-3; D call uncertain. Germline CDR1 is SGHRS and CDR2 is YFSETQ. The CDR3 runs to 15 residues. The V gene lost 4 bases and the J gene lost 6 bases, with 18 bases spanning the gap.

This clone was found a few times. V usage is TRBV29-1 and J usage is TRBJ2-7, with D possibly TRBD1 on 5 matching bases. The CDR3 length is 14 residues. Trimming pared 4 bases from V and 3 bases from J, leaving 16 bases between. CDR1 is SQVTM and CDR2 is ANQGSEA in the germline V gene. CDR3 region: CSVADQGTLYEQYF. The CDR3, as DNA: TGCAGCGTTGCGGACCAGGGCACCCTCTACGAGCAGTACTTC.

The CDR3 loop reads CASSQDLRRSSYNEQFF. The CDR3 coding sequence is TGCGCCAGCAGCCAAGACTTGCGGCGGAGCTCCTACAATGAGCAGTTCTTC. V is TRBV4-1 and J is TRBJ2-1; D unclear. CDR3 length: 17 amino acids. Trimming took off 0 bases at V and 0 bases at J, with 12 bases between the two ends. CDR1 and CDR2 (germline): MGHRA, YSYEKL.

This chain connects TRBV5-1 to TRBJ2-3, with TRBD1 matching over 8 bases. The CDR3 spans 16 residues. The ends lost 4 bases at V and 5 bases at J; junction bases unmatched: 12. Germline lookup yields CDR1 SGHRS and CDR2 YFSETQ. The CDR3 here is CASSTQPQGAGDTQYF. The CDR3 coding sequence is TGCGCCAGCAGCACCCAACCCCAGGGGGCAGGAGATACGCAGTATTTT.

CDR3 in DNA: TGTGCCAGCAGCTCCCGGGGAGGCGATACGCAGTATTTT. Residues: CASSSRGGDTQYF. The rearrangement uses TRBV7-9 and TRBJ2-3; tentatively, D is TRBD2 (6 bases). V lost 4 bases to trimming and J lost 6 bases, with 11 bases between them. The CDR3 extends over 13 amino acids. CDR1 SEHNR and CDR2 FQNEAQ come from the germline V gene (reference sequence).

The chain recombines TRBV9 with TRBJ2-1; D not resolved. Germline V gene sequence: CDR1 SGDLS, CDR2 YYNGEE. The V end was cut by 6 bases, the J end by 5 bases, with 15 bases between. The CDR3 has 14 amino acids. The CDR3, as DNA: TGTGCCAGCAATGCGGCGGCAAATGACAATGAGCAGTTCTTC. Its protein is CASNAAANDNEQFF.

The chain is built from TRBV7-9 and TRBJ2-7; 7 bases map to TRBD2. Germline CDR1 and CDR2: SEHNR and FQNEAQ (reference sequence). V shed 1 base, J shed 4 bases, and the junction held 10 bases outside the gene matches. There are 16 residues in the CDR3. This CDR3 reads CASSLVIGGGPYEQYF. The CDR3 DNA sequence: TGTGCCAGCAGCTTAGTTATCGGGGGAGGGCCATACGAGCAGTACTTC.

The V and J genes are TRBV6-5 and TRBJ2-4; 7 bases align to TRBD2. This CDR3 comprises 16 residues. Trimming took 2 bases from V and 5 from J; bases not matched to a gene: 9. Germline loops: CDR1 MNHEY, CDR2 SVGAGI. The CDR3 region has the DNA TGTGCCAGCAGTTACGGAGGACTAGGGTTCCAAAACATTCAGTACTTC. Protein sequence: CASSYGGLGFQNIQYF.

V usage is TRBV5-1 and J usage is TRBJ1-4, with a weak D call TRBD1 (5 bases). V was trimmed by 5 bases and J by 5 bases, leaving 10 bases between them. The CDR3 is made up of 13 amino acids. The germline V gene encodes CDR1 SGHRS and CDR2 YFSETQ. The CDR3, as DNA: TGCGCCAGCAGTGCAGGGCCAAATGAAAAACTGTTTTTT. Amino acids: CASSAGPNEKLFF.

This chain links TRBV5-1 with TRBJ2-7; TRBD1 matches 9 bases. Germline V gene sequence: CDR1 SGHRS, CDR2 YFSETQ. The CDR3 spans 14 residues. V lost 4 bases and J lost 1; bases outside the gene matches: 3. CDR3 in DNA: TGCGCCAGCAGCATGGGACAGGGATCCTACGAGCAGTACTTC. It encodes CASSMGQGSYEQYF.

The chain carries TRBV9 and TRBJ2-1; no clear D gene. The length of the CDR3 is 14 residues. Germline V gene sequence: CDR1 SGDLS, CDR2 YYNGEE. V lost 0 bases and J 6 bases, leaving 10 bases between the germline ends. The CDR3 sequence: CASSVGSVSNEQFF. In DNA form, the CDR3 reads TGTGCCAGCAGCGTAGGCTCGGTTAGCAATGAGCAGTTCTTC.

J is TRBJ2-1 and V is TRBV12-2; the table gives TRBD1 as D, unverified against the DNA. TRBV12-2 is designated a pseudogene. This CDR3 region has 19 residues. The CDR3 loop reads CASRLAMSSGETGVNEQFF. CDR3 DNA: TGTGCAAGTCGCTTAGCGATGTCCTCAGGCGAGACAGGGGTAAATGAGCAGTTCTTC.